This entry lists 20 T cell receptor beta chains sequenced from one sample in a study of T cells and Merkel cell carcinoma outcomes. Sequenced by immunoSEQ multiplex PCR; TCRdb stores in-frame clones only, minus some. The sample includes some 19,000 clones, more than 65% seen only once; the top ten take approximately 3.3%. Source material: tumor tissue from Merkel cell carcinoma. These receptor sequences come from a human donor with Merkel cell carcinoma.

The rearrangement uses TRBV18 and TRBJ2-1; D might be TRBD2 (6 bases). The CDR3 runs to 13 residues. Germline loops: CDR1 KGHSH, CDR2 LQKENI. V was cut by 3 bases and J by 11 bases, with 14 bases left in between. CDR3 loop: CASSPTGTRKQFF. Here the CDR3 DNA reads TGTGCCAGCTCACCGACCGGGACTCGAAAGCAGTTCTTC.

The chain joins TRBV29-1 to TRBJ2-7; D may match TRBD1 or TRBD2 (5 bases each). This CDR3 has 13 amino acids. Germline CDR1 and CDR2: SQVTM and ANQGSEA. Trimming stripped 7 bases from V and 4 bases from J, with 17 bases between. The DNA for the CDR3 is TGCAGCGGAGGGGACGGACGGCTGTACGAGCAGTACTTC. Residues: CSGGDGRLYEQYF.

V is TRBV20-1 and J is TRBJ1-2; D unclear. CDR1 is DFQATT, CDR2 SNEGSKA, per germline (reference sequence). Trimming removed 6 bases from V and 8 bases from J, with 10 bases in between. CDR3 size: 10 residues. The CDR3 bases are TGCAGTGCCCTACTGGGGGGCTACACCTTC. This gives the protein CSALLGGYTF.

J is TRBJ2-1 and V is TRBV5-1; 8 bases agree with TRBD1. The germline V gene encodes CDR1 SGHRS and CDR2 YFSETQ. The CDR3 length is 17 residues. V lost 3 bases, J lost 4 bases, and 12 bases stayed unmatched. The chain's CDR3 is CASSSRTGRFSYNEQFF. CDR3 coding DNA: TGCGCCAGCAGCTCCAGGACAGGGCGTTTTTCGTACAATGAGCAGTTCTTC.

This sequence joins TRBV15 and TRBJ1-5, with D unclear. This CDR3 region has 19 residues. Per the germline V gene, CDR1 is LNHNV and CDR2 is YYDKDF (reference sequence). The germline V and J ends were trimmed by 3 bases and 0 bases, with 21 bases remaining between them. CDR3 sequence reads: CATSSKRVGKLNSNQPQHF. In DNA form, the CDR3 reads TGTGCCACCAGCAGTAAGAGGGTCGGAAAACTTAATAGCAATCAGCCCCAGCATTTT.

Turning to this clone: Germline is not matched at one junction end, which may reflect a read error. Different DNA sequences within this sample yield the same CDR3. The rearrangement links TRBV4-1 to TRBJ1-5, with 9 bases matching TRBD1. The CDR3 runs to 16 residues. Germline CDR1 and CDR2: MGHRA and YSYEKL. The CDR3 sequence is CASSKTGTGLIQPQHF. In nucleotides, the CDR3 is TGTGCCAGCAGCAAAACCGGGACAGGGCTTATTCAGCCCCAGCATTTT.

This rearrangement joins TRBV18 to TRBJ1-1; D is possibly TRBD1 (6 bases). Germline V gene lookup returns CDR1 KGHSH and CDR2 LQKENI. The CDR3 covers 13 residues. Trimming left V 4 bases short and J 5 bases short, with 11 bases between. The CDR3, as DNA: TGTGCCAGCTCACGACAACAGGGAACTGAAGCTTTCTTT. Translating it yields CASSRQQGTEAFF.

The chain combines TRBV15 with TRBJ1-4; no clear D. Germline lookup yields CDR1 LNHNV and CDR2 YYDKDF (reference sequence). V dropped 6 bases and J dropped 5 bases, with 19 bases sitting between them. This CDR3 is built from 16 residues. This CDR3 reads CATRLLLSVENEKLFF. CDR3 DNA sequence: TGTGCCACCAGACTATTACTTAGTGTCGAAAATGAAAAACTGTTTTTT.

The J gene is TRBJ2-1, the V gene TRBV25-1, with 10 bases aligning to TRBD1. CDR3 length: 14 amino acids. The junction had 5 bases not matched to a gene; V was cut back by 4 bases and J by 8 bases. Per germline, CDR1 MGHDK and CDR2 SYGVNS. CDR3 bases: TGTGCCAGCAGTGGGACAGGGGGTATGGATGAGCAGTTCTTC. Its protein product is CASSGTGGMDEQFF.

The chain joins TRBV6-5 to TRBJ2-7; 8 bases map to TRBD2. V was clipped by 6 bases and J by 2 bases; unmatched bases: 9. The germline V gene encodes CDR1 MNHEY and CDR2 SVGAGI. This CDR3 spans 15 amino acids. This CDR3 is CASSPSPGLAYEQYF. The CDR3 region has the DNA TGTGCCAGCAGCCCCAGTCCGGGACTAGCCTACGAGCAGTACTTC.

This chain connects TRBV7-8 to TRBJ2-7; maybe TRBD2 (5 bases). V was clipped by 5 bases and J by 0 bases, with 20 bases between them. The CDR3 is 17 amino acids. Germline CDR1 reads SGHVS; CDR2 reads FQNEAQ. The CDR3 here is CASSNKGFGVSSYEQYF. The CDR3 DNA follows: TGTGCCAGCAGCAATAAAGGTTTCGGGGTTAGCTCCTACGAGCAGTACTTC.

The chain joins TRBV7-2 to TRBJ2-7; D may be TRBD2 (5 bases). The germline gives CDR1 SGHTA, CDR2 FQGNSA. CDR3 length equals 12 residues. The ends were cut back, 5 bases at V and 3 bases at J, with 8 bases in the middle. As DNA, the CDR3 is TGTGCCAGCAGCCGGACTGACTACGAGCAGTACTTC. Residues: CASSRTDYEQYF.

The chain uses TRBV7-9 and TRBJ1-4; D might be TRBD1 (6 bases). The CDR3 is 14 amino acids. Trimming took off 1 base at V and 5 bases at J, with 8 bases between the two ends. Per the germline V gene, CDR1 is SEHNR and CDR2 is FQNEAQ (reference sequence). CDR3: CASSLGQVNEKLFF. For the CDR3, the DNA is TGTGCCAGCAGCTTAGGACAGGTCAATGAAAAACTGTTTTTT.

The V call is TRBV7-9, the J call TRBJ2-1; TRBD2 matches at 7 bases. Germline V gene data show CDR1 as SEHNR and CDR2 as FQNEAQ (reference sequence). Trimming removed 5 bases from V and 0 bases from J; junction bases left unmatched: 4. The CDR3 has 15 amino acids. The DNA of the CDR3 is TGTGCCAGCAGCGGGGGGGTAAGCTCCTACAATGAGCAGTTCTTC. It specifies CASSGGVSSYNEQFF. Full variable domain (outside the CDR3, taken from reference TRBV7-9 and TRBJ2-1): DTGVSQNPRHKITKRGQNVTFRCDPISEHNRLYWYRQTLGQGPEFLTYFQNEAQLEKSRLLSDRFSAERPKGSFSTLEIQRTEQGDSAMYLCASSGGVSSYNEQFFGPGTRLTVL.

The gene calls are TRBV5-4 and TRBJ2-3, with a weak D call TRBD2 (6 bases). Trimming pared 4 bases from V and 0 bases from J, leaving 9 bases between. The CDR3 extends over 14 amino acids. Per the germline V gene, CDR1 is SGHNT and CDR2 is YYREEE (reference sequence). In DNA, the CDR3 is TGTGCCAGCAGCCCGGGACTGAGCACAGATACGCAGTATTTT. Translated: CASSPGLSTDTQYF. The variable domain in full, completed from reference TRBV5-4 and TRBJ2-3, reads ETGVTQSPTHLIKTRGQQVTLRCSSQSGHNTVSWYQQALGQGPQFIFQYYREEENGRGNFPPRFSGLQFPNYSSELNVNALELDDSALYLCASSPGLSTDTQYFGPGTRLTVL.

The chain couples TRBV2 to TRBJ1-2, with 8 bases matching TRBD1. Per the germline V gene, CDR1 is SNHLY and CDR2 is FYNNEI. V dropped 7 bases and J dropped 6; count of bases not matched to a gene: 10. The length of the CDR3 is 14 residues. The CDR3 DNA reads TGTGCCAGCATTACCGGGACAGGACGCCATGGCTACACCTTC. It codes for CASITGTGRHGYTF.

The chain couples TRBV5-1 to TRBJ1-1; 8 nucleotides align to TRBD1. The length of the CDR3 is 15 residues. Germline loops: CDR1 SGHRS, CDR2 YFSETQ. The J segment lost 4 bases and the V segment lost 4 bases, leaving 9 bases of the junction unmatched. The CDR3 loop is CASSVELGQGTEAFF. DNA of the CDR3: TGCGCCAGCAGCGTTGAGCTCGGACAGGGCACTGAAGCTTTCTTT.

This clone was recorded a few times. V and J are TRBV6-5 and TRBJ1-1, with D uncertain. The CDR3 covers 13 residues. V was clipped by 0 bases and J by 7 bases, with 9 bases between them. Germline V lookup: CDR1 MNHEY, CDR2 SVGAGI. The DNA for the CDR3 is TGTGCCAGCAGTTACTCGACTGGCAGTGAAGCTTTCTTT. Its protein product is CASSYSTGSEAFF.

The chain combines TRBV10-3 with TRBJ1-5; the D is unclear. The CDR3 is 15 residues long. Germline-derived CDR1 and CDR2 are ENHRY and SYGVKD. Deletions cut 10 bases from V and 3 bases from J, with 19 bases between. CDR3 in DNA: TGTGCCACCCTAGGTGAGCGCCAGAACAATCAGCCCCAGCATTTT. Translating it yields CATLGERQNNQPQHF.

The rearrangement links TRBV5-1 to TRBJ2-1, with TRBD2 matching over 8 bases. Trimming at V came to 3 bases and at J to 7 bases, leaving 6 bases not matched to a gene. This CDR3 comprises 14 residues. Germline V gene sequence: CDR1 SGHRS, CDR2 YFSETQ. DNA of the CDR3: TGCGCCAGCAGCTCGACTAGCGAGGGGAATGAGCAGTTCTTC. This gives the protein CASSSTSEGNEQFF.